This T cell receptor (beta chain) was observed in a study of blood T cells in healthy people across ages. Primed by a sample-barcoded 5' primer and a J-beta primer mix, a second PCR proceeded for about 7 to 12 cycles. Each of the cDNA molecules was tagged by a template-switch adaptor with 12 random nucleotides. TCRdb independently ran MiXCR on the 5' RACE reads; one entry per CDR3 protein. This table holds some 860,000 distinct CDR3 sequences, around three fifths found once. V shed 4 bases and J shed 7 bases, with 8 bases lying between them. The germline V gene has CDR1 SGHVS and CDR2 FQNEAQ. This CDR3 is built from 11 residues. To note about this clonotype: The antigen remains unidentified.

Overall study results and limits: Strong correlation existed between TCR beta diversity and naive T cell percentage. Estimates based on one million T cells were treated as lower bounds.

This sequence originates from a man aged 35 to 55 in good health. V gene TRBV7-8 combines with J gene TRBJ2-7, with unresolved D. Material for sequencing was blood. DNA for the CDR3: TGTGCCAGCAGCTATAGTCAGGAGCAGTACTTC. It encodes CASSYSQEQYF.